A selection of T cell receptor beta chains follows, all from one sample in a study of cytomegalovirus exposure and HLA in healthy donors. TCRdb's copy holds only in-frame clones and misses some; the assay was immunoSEQ multiplex PCR. The repertoire holds over 100,000 clones, with around four fifths as singletons. The sequencing sample was made of PBMCs. The receptors shown here come from a woman aged 40 to 50 in good health and CMV-seronegative. CDR3s leave out the opening cysteine and the closing phenylalanine or tryptophan. Fields, in order: J gene, V gene, clone size, CDR3 protein. Clone sizes are given selectively: once, few, many, or a class where the clone is expanded.

>TRBJ1-2|TRBV4-1|-
ASSQWGDARYGYT
>TRBJ1-4|TRBV15|-
ATNPTGDEKLF
>TRBJ1-1|TRBV2|-
ARQADMNTEAF
>TRBJ2-2|TRBV7-8|few
ASSSTGGLGGELF
>TRBJ2-7|TRBV29-1|-
SGIILAGVGYEQY
>TRBJ1-3|TRBV28|-
ASGQLGNTIY
>TRBJ2-7|TRBV15|-
ATSRDPTGGEQY
>TRBJ2-2|TRBV14|-
ASSQAQSTGELF
>TRBJ2-2|TRBV2|-
ASSEALRFVAGELF
>TRBJ1-1|TRBV5-4|-
ASSEANTEAF
>TRBJ1-5|TRBV7-2|-
ASSLSGQGNQPQH
>TRBJ2-3|TRBV7-2|few
ASSLRLTSSTDTQY
>TRBJ1-1|TRBV30|few
AWRSPTGLGENTEAF
>TRBJ1-5|TRBV28|once
ASSLPQGAVRPQH
>TRBJ2-3|TRBV9|-
ASSVGGTGVTNTQY
>TRBJ1-1|TRBV21-1|few
ASSAGENTEAF
>TRBJ2-7|TRBV20-1|once
SAGLVDGGY
>TRBJ1-3|TRBV25-1|-
ASTSMETGNTIY
>TRBJ2-4|TRBV11-2|-
ASSLERGLAKNIQY
>TRBJ1-1|TRBV28|-
ASSLAGSDTEAF
>TRBJ1-1|TRBV25-1|-
ASMTVGEAF
>TRBJ2-1|TRBV11-1|-
ASSYTSTGSPSSYNEQF
>TRBJ1-3|TRBV19|-
ASSRSGVYSGNTIY
>TRBJ2-7|TRBV20-1|-
SARTGTLLT
>TRBJ2-7|TRBV5-4|-
ASSFGTSGSYEQY
>TRBJ2-1|TRBV23-1|few
ATPLGSSYNEQF
>TRBJ2-1|TRBV7-6|-
ASSSNPSGPLAYNEQF
>TRBJ2-7|TRBV28|-
ASSLTARSSYEQY
>TRBJ1-2|TRBV28|once
ASRDRGPYGYT
>TRBJ2-5|TRBV25-1|-
ASSERADPRGETQY
>TRBJ1-2|TRBV27|-
ASSQGAKYGYT
>TRBJ2-2|TRBV11-3|few
ASRGAGVAGELF
>TRBJ2-3|TRBV7-2|-
ASSLTGASGRIGTDTQY
>TRBJ2-2|TRBV19|-
ASSTEVGSTGELF
>TRBJ2-1|TRBV28|few
ASSLGDRQF
>TRBJ2-3|TRBV2|-
ASRAPGQGDHTQY
>TRBJ2-7|TRBV23-1|-
ASSRGQGSYEQY
>TRBJ2-6|TRBV21-1|-
ASSLRQGRSGANVLT
>TRBJ1-4|TRBV7-3|-
ASRRGIGGANEKLF
>TRBJ2-7|TRBV28|-
ASSLWGQTLSLYEQY
>TRBJ1-3|TRBV6-1|-
ASSAGFENTIY
>TRBJ1-4|TRBV9|-
ASSPSSGGPSNEKLF
>TRBJ1-4|TRBV5-1|-
ASSLNEKLF
>TRBJ2-7|TRBV19|-
ASSGLAGGRYEQY
>TRBJ1-1|TRBV28|-
ATKVGGTTEAF
>TRBJ1-1|TRBV28|-
ASSGDRPRTF
>TRBJ1-3|TRBV7-9|-
ASSLTGAGNTIY
>TRBJ2-7|TRBV5-1|-
ASSLVPGYEQY
>TRBJ2-4|TRBV5-6|few
ASSSFVERNIQY
>TRBJ2-3|TRBV7-9|-
SSTPQLGSGTDTQY
>TRBJ1-2|TRBV9|-
ASSATVNYGYT
>TRBJ2-4|TRBV19|few
ASSKGSGRGQEKNIQY
>TRBJ1-1|TRBV9|-
ASSVSGTGFIYTEAF
>TRBJ2-3|TRBV5-4|-
ASSPKVAGGTDTQY